This TCR beta chain emerged from a study of OX40 agonist ivuxolimab in advanced cancers. Study-level findings and limits: Low normalized T-cell clonal expansion also characterized some of the nonresponders. Expanded clones were, on average, more numerous in CD8+ T cells than in CD4+.

Autoimmune disease history or systemic immunosuppression excluded patients. About this clone itself: Its target is unknown.

With 2 bases clipped from V and 6 bases from J, the junction kept 3 bases outside the gene matches. CDR3 length equals 14 residues. The V gene's germline CDR1 is LGHNA and CDR2 YSLEER. Profiled with immunoSEQ multiplex PCR; TCRdb holds only in-frame clones, not every one. Of around 62,000 clones listed, roughly 82% are singletons. The chain links TRBV4-3 to TRBJ2-3; TRBD1 matches 9 bases. This clonotype was sampled from an adult with an advanced solid tumor such as melanoma, head and neck, liver or kidney cancer. This specimen was CD4+ or CD8+ T cells sorted from blood, taken in a trial of the OX40 agonist ivuxolimab. CDR3 amino acids: CASSQNRGLDTQYF. CDR3 bases: TGCGCCAGCAGCCAAAACAGGGGGCTCGATACGCAGTATTTT.